This TCR beta chain was obtained from a study of regulatory T cells in long-lasting Graves disease. Relying on iRepertoire HTBI primers and Arm-PCR of CDR3 regions, the team built TCR beta libraries. In TCRdb, the multiplex PCR reads were re-called with MiXCR into one record per CDR3 protein. The sample shows 390,000 or so distinct CDR3 sequences, 20% to 25% of them seen only once. This CDR3 spans 20 amino acids. Trimming removed 3 bases at V and 4 bases at J, with 29 bases between. Germline CDR1 MDHEN, CDR2 SYDVKM. Study outcomes and limitations: Fewer public clonotypes were shared by new patients (about 940) than by persistent patients (around 2,800). Tissue studied was limited to peripheral blood, excluding thyroid tissue. Results may be inaccurate due to the small sample size.

The time point was: persistent/refractory GD, antithyroid drugs over 5 years with positive TRAb. Making the TCR library involved RNA that had been extracted from PBMCs. This clonotype was seen a handful of times. The antigen remains undetermined. This chain joins TRBV28 and TRBJ2-3, with no clear D. This TCR was recovered from a woman between 40 and 50 years old with Graves disease. The specimen comprised peripheral blood mononuclear cells (PBMCs), sampled when the disease was refractory, from a patient treated with antithyroid drugs. The CDR3 region has the DNA TGTGCCAGCAGTTTGGATACTCTACTAAAACAGACCCTCAGCGCAGATACGCAGTATTTT. The encoded protein is CASSLDTLLKQTLSADTQYF. Based on the CDR3 plus reference TRBV28 and TRBJ2-3, the full variable domain is DVKVTQSSRYLVKRTGEKVFLECVQDMDHENMFWYRQDPGLGLRLIYFSYDVKMKEKGDIPEGYSVSREKKERFSLILESASTNQTSMYLCASSLDTLLKQTLSADTQYFGPGTRLTVL.